A selection of T cell receptor beta chains follows, all from one sample in a study of siplizumab effects on memory and regulatory T cells. Libraries were prepared by immunoSEQ multiplex PCR; TCRdb keeps only in-frame clonotypes and omits some of them. This sample has about 100,000 clones, with 80% to 95% found just once. Sequenced input: CD4+ T cells sorted from blood. The source of these receptors is a human donor in good health. Some clones in this sample may be carry-over from other donors' samples. CDR3s include the opening cysteine and the closing phenylalanine or tryptophan. A D gene is named only where the DNA matches it firmly. Size is stated for part of the rows, as once, few or many counts, or as a class when the clone is expanded.

clone_size j_call v_call d_call cdr3_aa cdr3_nt
. TRBJ1-6 TRBV5-1 TRBD1 CASSLDRGDNSPLHF TGCGCCAGCAGCTTGGACAGGGGGGATAATTCACCCCTCCACTTT
. TRBJ2-4 TRBV25-1 . CASSDSVLAKNIQYF TGTGCCAGCAGTGATTCGGTTCTAGCCAAAAACATTCAGTACTTC
. TRBJ1-2 TRBV4-1 TRBD1 CASSQPETDRVYGYTF TGCGCCAGCAGCCAGCCTGAAACGGACAGGGTATATGGCTACACCTTC
. TRBJ1-1 TRBV29-1 . CSFLGNTEAFF TGCAGTTTTCTAGGGAACACTGAAGCTTTCTTT
. TRBJ2-5 TRBV6-6 . CASSLPPEETQYF TGTGCCAGCAGCCTCCCTCCAGAAGAGACCCAGTACTTC
. TRBJ2-5 TRBV27 . CASSLSGAAETQYF TGTGCCAGCAGTTTATCGGGGGCGGCGGAGACCCAGTACTTC
. TRBJ2-7 TRBV6-1 . CASSESSRVGEQYF TGTGCCAGCAGTGAATCGTCCCGCGTGGGCGAGCAGTACTTC
few TRBJ2-2 TRBV19 . CASSGPGTNTGELFF TGTGCCAGTAGTGGCCCGGGGACAAACACCGGGGAGCTGTTTTTT
. TRBJ1-2 TRBV19 . CASSITRYGYTF TGTGCCAGTAGTATTACACGCTATGGCTACACCTTC
. TRBJ1-1 TRBV7-3 . CASSLVAGAMNTEAFF TGTGCCAGCAGCTTAGTGGCGGGGGCGATGAACACTGAAGCTTTCTTT
once TRBJ2-3 TRBV9 TRBD2 CASSVGGSTGTDTQYF TGTGCCAGCAGCGTAGGCGGGAGTACGGGCACAGATACGCAGTATTTT
. TRBJ1-2 TRBV5-4 . CASSLIQGNGYTF TGTGCCAGCAGCTTGATCCAGGGGAATGGCTACACCTTC
once TRBJ2-5 TRBV5-8 . CASSQGSGTEETQYF TGTGCCAGCAGCCAGGGTAGCGGGACAGAAGAGACCCAGTACTTC
. TRBJ2-1 TRBV14 . CASSLPSGSSHYNEQFF TGTGCCAGCAGCCTCCCCAGCGGTAGCTCGCACTACAATGAGCAGTTCTTC
. TRBJ2-2 TRBV19 TRBD2 CASIKALAGNTGELFF TGTGCCAGTATCAAAGCCCTAGCGGGAAACACCGGGGAGCTGTTTTTT
. TRBJ2-3 TRBV11-2 TRBD1 CASSRVDRGVSDTQYF TGTGCCAGCAGCCGGGTGGACAGGGGTGTTTCAGATACGCAGTATTTT
. TRBJ2-2 TRBV7-7 TRBD1 CASTSDRGSGELFF TGTGCTAGCACCAGTGACAGGGGGTCCGGGGAGCTGTTTTTT
. TRBJ2-6 TRBV5-8 TRBD1 CASKYRGSITGANVLTF TGTGCCAGCAAATACAGGGGTTCCATCACTGGGGCCAACGTCCTGACTTTC
. TRBJ2-2 TRBV30 TRBD1 CAWGQGVGGELFF TGTGCCTGGGGACAGGGGGTAGGCGGGGAGCTGTTTTTT
. TRBJ2-7 TRBV29-1 TRBD2 CSVGGREGEGYEQYF TGCAGCGTTGGGGGGCGGGAGGGAGAGGGTTACGAGCAGTACTTC
. TRBJ2-3 TRBV5-1 TRBD1 CASSWGQGGDTQYF TGCGCCAGCAGCTGGGGACAGGGGGGAGATACGCAGTATTTT
. TRBJ2-5 TRBV29-1 . CSVPNIETQYF TGCAGCGTGCCAAACATTGAGACCCAGTACTTC
. TRBJ2-7 TRBV27 . CASSLMWRSGEQYF TGTGCCAGCAGTTTAATGTGGCGTTCGGGCGAGCAGTACTTC
. TRBJ1-1 TRBV5-1 . CASSLLTDNTEAFF TGCGCCAGCAGCTTGCTAACGGACAACACTGAAGCTTTCTTT
. TRBJ1-3 TRBV21-1 . CASSKGAREGNTIYF TGTGCCAGCAGCAAAGGAGCCAGGGAGGGAAACACCATATATTTT
. TRBJ2-3 TRBV27 . CASAGRRVGSTDTQYF TGTGCCAGTGCGGGTCGGAGGGTGGGTAGCACAGATACGCAGTATTTT
. TRBJ2-3 TRBV7-3 . CASSLTITDTQYF TGTGCCAGCAGCTTAACGATCACAGATACGCAGTATTTT
. TRBJ2-3 TRBV5-4 TRBD2 CASSSASGDTQYF TGTGCCAGCAGCTCCGCTAGCGGAGATACGCAGTATTTT
few TRBJ2-3 TRBV9 . CASSVTTGRTDTQYF TGTGCCAGCAGCGTAACAACAGGGAGGACAGATACGCAGTATTTT
. TRBJ2-3 TRBV28 TRBD2 CASSPISGRALGTDTQYF TGTGCCAGCAGTCCCATTAGCGGGAGGGCCCTGGGCACAGATACGCAGTATTTT
. TRBJ1-5 TRBV6-1 . CASIARAGFPQHF TGTGCCAGCATTGCGAGGGCTGGATTCCCCCAGCATTTT
. TRBJ1-4 TRBV5-1 . CASSLNNGQDNEKLFF TGCGCCAGCAGCTTGAATAATGGGCAGGATAATGAAAAACTGTTTTTT
. TRBJ2-1 TRBV5-4 TRBD2 CASRSGGSVGNEQFF TGTGCCAGCAGATCAGGCGGGAGCGTAGGCAATGAGCAGTTCTTC
. TRBJ2-1 TRBV7-3 TRBD1 CASSEDRGRTEQFF TGTGCCAGCAGCGAAGACAGGGGGCGGACTGAGCAGTTCTTC
. TRBJ1-5 TRBV12-5 TRBD1 CASGAGQINQPQHF TGTGCTAGTGGCGCGGGACAGATTAATCAGCCCCAGCATTTT
. TRBJ1-3 TRBV19 . CASMMPGLTSGNTIYF TGTGCCAGTATGATGCCGGGACTCACCTCTGGAAACACCATATATTTT
. TRBJ2-3 TRBV7-3 . CASSSGGWGEGDTQYF TGTGCCAGCAGCTCTGGTGGTTGGGGAGAAGGAGATACGCAGTATTTT
. TRBJ2-7 TRBV5-1 . CASSFGNSYEQYF TGCGCCAGCAGCTTCGGCAATTCGTACGAGCAGTACTTC
. TRBJ2-2 TRBV9 . CASTPTQQGTGELFF TGTGCCAGCACACCAACCCAACAGGGCACCGGGGAGCTGTTTTTT
. TRBJ1-1 TRBV19 . CASSIFGAANTEAFF TGTGCCAGTAGTATATTCGGAGCAGCGAACACTGAAGCTTTCTTT
. TRBJ1-5 TRBV6-5 . CASRAELGGNQPQHF TGTGCCAGCAGGGCAGAATTAGGGGGCAATCAGCCCCAGCATTTT
. TRBJ2-1 TRBV11-2 . CASSLEAEHNEQFF TGTGCCAGCAGCTTAGAGGCCGAACACAATGAGCAGTTCTTC
. TRBJ1-5 TRBV7-2 TRBD1 CASSSPGPGGQPQHF TGTGCCAGCAGCTCCCCAGGACCAGGGGGACAGCCCCAGCATTTT
. TRBJ1-2 TRBV27 . CASRSGGGRGYTF TGTGCCAGCAGAAGTGGCGGGGGCCGTGGCTACACCTTC
. TRBJ2-5 TRBV27 TRBD1 CASRRQGLEETQYF TGTGCCAGCAGAAGACAGGGTTTAGAAGAGACCCAGTACTTC
. TRBJ2-1 TRBV5-4 TRBD2 CASSLRREENEQFF TGTGCCAGCAGCTTGAGGCGGGAGGAGAATGAGCAGTTCTTC
. TRBJ1-1 TRBV27 TRBD1 CARGTVEEAFF TGTGCCAGGGGGACAGTTGAGGAAGCTTTCTTT
. TRBJ2-3 TRBV15 TRBD2 CATLKTSVSTDTQYF TGTGCCACCCTGAAGACTAGCGTGAGCACAGATACGCAGTATTTT
. TRBJ2-7 TRBV14 TRBD1 CASSLTRDRVTYEQYF TGTGCCAGCAGCCTGACGCGGGACAGGGTAACCTACGAGCAGTACTTC
. TRBJ2-5 TRBV7-9 . CASSAPRGQGQMVQETQYF TGTGCCAGCAGCGCCCCTCGAGGGCAGGGGCAGATGGTGCAAGAGACCCAGTACTTC
. TRBJ1-6 TRBV6-6 . CASRRAPNSPLHF TGTGCCAGCAGAAGAGCGCCAAATTCACCCCTCCACTTT
. TRBJ1-1 TRBV27 . CASRGGQSWGTEAFF TGTGCCAGCAGGGGAGGACAGAGTTGGGGAACTGAAGCTTTCTTT
. TRBJ2-1 TRBV11-3 TRBD2 CASSIGPTSGFNEQFF TGTGCCAGCAGCATCGGGCCGACTAGCGGATTCAATGAGCAGTTCTTC
once TRBJ2-5 TRBV27 . CASSQDGSRETQYF TGTGCCAGCAGTCAGGACGGGTCAAGGGAGACCCAGTACTTC
. TRBJ1-1 TRBV5-1 . CASSLGGGYTEAFF TGCGCCAGCAGCCTCGGGGGCGGCTACACTGAAGCTTTCTTT